These 29 T cell receptor beta chains were sequenced from one sample in a study of blood T cell repertoires in COVID-19. Libraries were prepared by immunoSEQ multiplex PCR; TCRdb keeps only in-frame clonotypes and omits some of them. The top ten clones hold 2.5% to 3% of a sample with some 270,000 clones, 91% of them seen once. The source material was PBMCs or T cells enriched from blood (not recorded which). All receptors derive from a man aged 35 to 55 who had been exposed to COVID-19.

The chain joins TRBV7-3 to TRBJ2-1; the match to TRBD2 covers 9 bases. Trimming at V came to 2 bases and at J to 8 bases, leaving 7 bases not matched to a gene. The V gene's germline CDR1 is SGHTA and CDR2 FQGTGA. The length of the CDR3 is 15 residues. The CDR3 nucleotides read TGTGCCAGCAGCTTATTTAGCGGGAGTTCATATGAGCAGTTCTTC. Translated, it gives CASSLFSGSSYEQFF. Complete variable domain (other parts from reference TRBV7-3 and TRBJ2-1): GAGVSQTPSNKVTEKGKYVELRCDPISGHTALYWYRQSLGQGPEFLIYFQGTGAADDSGLPNDRFFAVRPEGSVSTLKIQRTERGDSAVYLCASSLFSGSSYEQFFGPGTRLTVL.

In DNA, the CDR3 is TGTGCCAGCTCTCGACCTTCAGGACAGTCCCATAATTCACCCCTCCACTTT. It specifies CASSRPSGQSHNSPLHF. The chain employs TRBV18 and TRBJ1-6, with a tentative D call TRBD1 (6 bases). The CDR3 totals 17 residues. Germline V gives CDR1 KGHSH, CDR2 LQKENI. Trimming shortened V by 6 bases and J by 5 bases, and 20 bases separated the two germline ends. Full variable domain (outside the CDR3, taken from reference TRBV18 and TRBJ1-6): NAGVMQNPRHLVRRRGQEARLRCSPMKGHSHVYWYRQLPEEGLKFMVYLQKENIIDESGMPKERFSAEFPKEGPSILRIQQVVRGDSAAYFCASSRPSGQSHNSPLHFGNGTRLTVT.

The rearrangement links TRBV6-6 to TRBJ2-1; tentative D call: TRBD2 (5 bases). CDR3 length: 12 amino acids. CDR1 is MNHNY and CDR2 is SVGAGI in the germline V gene (reference sequence). V was clipped by 5 bases and J by 8 bases, with 10 bases between them. The CDR3 bases are TGTGCCAGCAGTCCAACTAGTGATGAGCAGTTCTTC. As protein: CASSPTSDEQFF.

The chain joins TRBV4-2 to TRBJ2-1, with a possible D match to TRBD2 (6 bases). Trimming removed 0 bases from V and 9 bases from J, with 15 bases in between. The CDR3 totals 15 residues. Germline CDR1 is LGHNA and CDR2 is YNFKEQ. CDR3 nucleotides: TGTGCCAGCAGCCAAGATCCCTCTAGCGTCAGTGAGCAGTTCTTC. Translated, it gives CASSQDPSSVSEQFF.

The chain uses TRBV27 and TRBJ2-7; 10 bases fit TRBD2. Germline V gives CDR1 MNHEY, CDR2 SMNVEV (reference sequence). CDR3 length equals 14 residues. Trimming removed 8 bases from V and 3 bases from J; junction bases left unmatched: 7. CDR3 nucleotides: TGTGCCAGCCGACGTACTAGCGGGAACTACGAGCAGTACTTC. Protein: CASRRTSGNYEQYF.

The rearrangement joins TRBV18 to TRBJ2-7; D is undetermined. V was clipped by 3 bases and J by 5 bases, with 17 bases between them. Germline CDR1 reads KGHSH; CDR2 reads LQKENI. The length of the CDR3 is 15 residues. The CDR3 DNA reads as TGTGCCAGCTCACCGTCACTCACCCAGGCGAACGAGCAGTACTTC. Encoded protein: CASSPSLTQANEQYF.

J is TRBJ2-7 and V is TRBV7-9, with TRBD1 matching over 8 bases. This CDR3 spans 14 amino acids. Germline values: CDR1 SEHNR, CDR2 FQNEAQ (reference sequence). The V gene end was trimmed by 4 bases and the J gene end by 3 bases; junction bases not matched to a gene: 5. The CDR3 DNA is TGTGCCAGCAGCTCCCGACAGGGGAACTACGAGCAGTACTTC. Its protein is CASSSRQGNYEQYF.

The V gene is TRBV19, the J gene TRBJ1-4; D possibly corresponds to TRBD1 (5 bases). CDR3 size: 16 residues. The germline V and J ends were trimmed by 5 bases and 0 bases, with 13 bases remaining between them. CDR1 LNHDA and CDR2 SQIVND come from the germline V gene (reference sequence). CDR3 sequence: CASSGAALATNEKLFF. CDR3 nucleotides: TGTGCCAGTAGTGGGGCAGCGCTTGCAACTAATGAAAAACTGTTTTTT.

This chain uses TRBV21-1 with TRBJ2-2; no DNA check was done on the table's D call, TRBD1. TRBV21-1 constitutes a pseudogene. This CDR3 is built from 18 residues. CDR3 nucleotides: TGTGCCAGCAGCAGGAATCCCAAGGGGGACAGGGCCACCGGGGAGCTGTTTTTT. Translating it yields CASSRNPKGDRATGELFF.

This clone was counted between two and nine times. V is TRBV19 and J is TRBJ1-5; D is perhaps TRBD1 (6 bases). With 4 bases removed from V and 7 bases from J, the gap between germline ends came to 11 bases. Germline CDR1 LNHDA, CDR2 SQIVND (reference sequence). The CDR3 runs to 13 residues. CDR3 nucleotides: TGTGCCAGTAGTACGTCAGGGGACCAGCCCCAGCATTTT. Amino acids: CASSTSGDQPQHF.

The chain recombines TRBV28 with TRBJ2-7; weak D call: TRBD2 (8 bases). Deletions cut 6 bases from V and 3 bases from J, with 15 bases between. The CDR3 sequence is 14 residues long. Germline CDR1 and CDR2: MDHEN and SYDVKM. The CDR3 here is CASSGGAGGYEQYF. CDR3 DNA: TGTGCCAGCAGCGGGGGGGCAGGGGGCTACGAGCAGTACTTC. The full variable domain, in which reference TRBV28 and TRBJ2-7 provide the parts outside the CDR3, is DVKVTQSSRYLVKRTGEKVFLECVQDMDHENMFWYRQDPGLGLRLIYFSYDVKMKEKGDIPEGYSVSREKKERFSLILESASTNQTSMYLCASSGGAGGYEQYFGPGTRLTVT.

The gene calls are TRBV9 and TRBJ2-1; 14 bases match TRBD2. This CDR3 has 15 amino acids. The V gene end was trimmed by 0 bases and the J gene end by 10 bases; junction bases not matched to a gene: 3. CDR1 SGDLS and CDR2 YYNGEE come from the germline V gene. The CDR3, as DNA: TGTGCCAGCAGCGTAGGGACTAGCGGGAGGTACGAGCAGTTCTTC. Encoded protein: CASSVGTSGRYEQFF.

The J gene is TRBJ2-1, the V gene TRBV25-1; TRBD2 might be the D (6 bases). The CDR3 runs to 17 residues. Germline V gene sequence: CDR1 MGHDK, CDR2 SYGVNS. V was clipped by 2 bases and J by 3 bases, with 17 bases between them. In nucleotides, the CDR3 is TGTGCCAGCAGTGAACCGCTTTGGGCGGGAAACTACAATGAGCAGTTCTTC. It translates to CASSEPLWAGNYNEQFF.

The chain combines TRBV2 with TRBJ1-2; 8 nucleotides align to TRBD1. The CDR3 consists of 14 residues. The germline V gene encodes CDR1 SNHLY and CDR2 FYNNEI. V gave up 6 bases and J gave up 7 bases; unmatched junction bases: 10. For the CDR3, the DNA is TGTGCCAGCAGGGGACAGGCAGGAAGGTCTGGCTACACCTTC. Its translation is CASRGQAGRSGYTF.

The J gene is TRBJ2-2, the V gene TRBV4-1, with TRBD2 identical over 10 bases. From germline, CDR1 is MGHRA and CDR2 YSYEKL. The CDR3 loop spans 17 amino acids. The V gene end was trimmed by 1 base and the J gene end by 6 bases; junction bases not matched to a gene: 8. The CDR3 loop reads CASSQVGLAGVPGELFF. CDR3 nucleotide sequence: TGCGCCAGCAGCCAAGTAGGGCTAGCGGGAGTGCCCGGGGAGCTGTTTTTT.

The rearrangement joins TRBV9 to TRBJ2-7; a weak D match, TRBD1 (6 bases). The V and J ends lost 4 bases and 9 bases respectively, with 17 bases between them. The CDR3 has 13 residues. Germline CDR1 is SGDLS and CDR2 is YYNGEE. Here the CDR3 DNA reads TGTGCCAGCAGCCAGAAAGGACAGATACGGCAGTACTTC. Amino acids: CASSQKGQIRQYF. Full variable domain (missing parts from reference TRBV9 and TRBJ2-7): DSGVTQTPKHLITATGQRVTLRCSPRSGDLSVYWYQQSLDQGLQFLIQYYNGEERAKGNILERFSAQQFPDLHSELNLSSLELGDSALYFCASSQKGQIRQYFGPGTRLTVT.

This chain connects TRBV6-5 to TRBJ2-7; no firm D call. Trimming cost V 0 bases and J 3 bases, with 9 bases left between them. Germline V lookup: CDR1 MNHEY, CDR2 SVGAGI. The CDR3 is 14 residues long. The CDR3 here is CASSYSRGDYEQYF. Here the CDR3 DNA reads TGTGCCAGCAGTTACTCGCGAGGAGACTACGAGCAGTACTTC.

This rearrangement joins TRBV28 to TRBJ2-7, with D perhaps TRBD2 (5 bases). In germline, CDR1 is MDHEN, CDR2 SYDVKM. This CDR3 spans 15 amino acids. The V end lost 5 bases, the J end lost 2 bases, and 16 bases lay between the germline ends. In DNA, the CDR3 is TGTGCCAGCAGTCGTACTACCGGGATCGCCTACGAGCAGTACTTC. The encoded protein is CASSRTTGIAYEQYF.

This chain links TRBV4-1 with TRBJ2-7; 9 positions agree with TRBD1. With 3 bases clipped from V and 3 bases from J, the junction kept 3 bases outside the gene matches. Germline V lookup: CDR1 MGHRA, CDR2 YSYEKL. CDR3 size: 14 residues. Here the CDR3 DNA reads TGCGCCAGCAGCCATGGGACAGGGAACTACGAGCAGTACTTC. Protein product: CASSHGTGNYEQYF.

The rearrangement uses TRBV6-2 or TRBV6-3 and TRBJ2-7; 10 bases are a match to TRBD1. The V and J ends lost 4 bases and 7 bases, in that order; junction bases with no gene match: 13. This CDR3 region has 16 residues. Germline V gene sequence: CDR1 MNHEY, CDR2 SVGEGT. This CDR3 reads CASSSFGTGDPREQYF. CDR3 in DNA: TGTGCCAGCAGTTCCTTTGGGACAGGGGACCCTAGGGAGCAGTACTTC.

This rearrangement joins TRBV7-6 to TRBJ2-1, with 10 bases lining up with TRBD2. V lost 3 bases to trimming and J lost 9 bases; unmatched junction nucleotides: 8. This CDR3 is built from 15 residues. The germline V gene has CDR1 SGHVS and CDR2 FNYEAQ. The CDR3 protein is CASSFLSSGSGEQFF. The CDR3 coding sequence is TGTGCCAGCAGCTTTTTGTCTAGCGGGAGTGGTGAGCAGTTCTTC.

The V and J genes are TRBV19 and TRBJ2-3; 10 bases match TRBD1. Per the germline V gene, CDR1 is LNHDA and CDR2 is SQIVND (reference sequence). V lost 7 bases, J lost 3 bases, and 13 bases stayed unmatched. CDR3 length: 17 residues. The CDR3 here is CASKVSGQGKSTDTQYF. In DNA form, the CDR3 reads TGTGCCAGTAAGGTTTCGGGACAGGGGAAGAGTACAGATACGCAGTATTTT.

This chain links TRBV10-1 with TRBJ2-1, with 8 positions matching TRBD1. CDR3 length equals 16 residues. The germline CDR1 and CDR2 sequences are WNHNN and SYGVQD (reference sequence). J lost 8 bases, V lost 2 bases, and 11 bases had no gene match. CDR3 protein: CASSEGQGGVSDEQFF. The CDR3 nucleotides read TGCGCCAGCAGTGAGGGACAGGGAGGTGTGTCTGATGAGCAGTTCTTC.

The chain recombines TRBV11-2 with TRBJ2-7, with TRBD1 as a possible D gene (5 bases). The CDR3 runs to 15 residues. Trimming cost V 5 bases and J 3 bases, with 17 bases left between them. Germline CDR1 reads SGHAT; CDR2 reads FQNNGV. CDR3 in amino acids: CASSLAQGQIYEQYF. CDR3 in DNA: TGTGCCAGCAGCCTCGCCCAGGGCCAAATCTACGAGCAGTACTTC. Drawing the rest from reference TRBV11-2 and TRBJ2-7, the complete variable domain is EAGVAQSPRYKIIEKRQSVAFWCNPISGHATLYWYQQILGQGPKLLIQFQNNGVVDDSQLPKDRFSAERLKGVDSTLKIQPAKLEDSAVYLCASSLAQGQIYEQYFGPGTRLTVT.

The chain is built from TRBV6-5 and TRBJ1-3, with TRBD1 as a possible D gene (6 bases). Germline CDR1 reads MNHEY; CDR2 reads SVGAGI. The length of the CDR3 is 14 residues. V was clipped by 7 bases and J by 3 bases, with 13 bases between them. The CDR3 sequence is CASNTRQVGNTIYF. The CDR3 DNA reads as TGTGCCAGCAACACGAGACAGGTTGGAAACACCATATATTTT.

Points on this clone: One end of the junction is discordant with germline, which a read error may explain. The chain combines TRBV11-2 with TRBJ1-1; 8 bases are shared with TRBD1. This CDR3 is built from 12 residues. Germline-derived CDR1 and CDR2 are SGHAT and FQNNGV. CDR3 sequence reads: CASSWTGSEAFF. In DNA, the CDR3 is TGTGCCAGCAGCTGGACAGGGTCTGAGGCTTTCTTT.

This clone showed up just once. V is TRBV28 and J is TRBJ1-4, with D possibly matching TRBD1 (5 bases). This CDR3 has 15 residues. Between the trimmed V and J ends, which lost 3 bases and 0 bases, there was a span of 8 bases. Germline CDR1 is MDHEN and CDR2 is SYDVKM. The CDR3 DNA sequence: TGTGCCAGCAGTTTTGGGGCAGCAACTAATGAAAAACTGTTTTTT. Its translation: CASSFGAATNEKLFF.

The V gene is TRBV7-2, the J gene TRBJ2-1; TRBD2 aligns across 8 bases. V shed 4 bases, J shed 7 bases, and the junction held 9 bases outside the gene matches. Per germline, CDR1 SGHTA and CDR2 FQGNSA. CDR3 size: 15 residues. The CDR3 region has the DNA TGTGCCAGCAGCTACCGGGAGGGCCACGATAATGAGCAGTTCTTC. This translates into CASSYREGHDNEQFF.

In its sample, this clone was seen once. The V call is TRBV6-5, the J call TRBJ1-3, with no clear D. CDR1 and CDR2 (germline): MNHEY, SVGAGI. This CDR3 is built from 15 residues. V was clipped by 4 bases and J by 2 bases, with 12 bases between them. The CDR3 region is CASSSQEYTGNTIYF. The CDR3 DNA reads as TGTGCCAGCAGTTCCCAGGAATACACTGGAAACACCATATATTTT.